Here is one T cell receptor (beta chain) with its context. Antigen: not known. The data originate from a study of beta chain features in type 1 diabetes. Of the isolated RNA, all was reverse transcribed, and so the sequenced material was expressed TCRB transcripts. Mean read depth for naive, central memory and regulatory T cell samples was several million reads. Generated by immunoSEQ multiplex PCR, the TCRdb table keeps only in-frame clones and is missing some. This table holds over 300,000 clones, over 7% found once. Sorted populations all had greater than 95% purity. V was clipped by 5 bases and J by 6 bases, with 17 bases between them. The CDR3 is made up of 15 amino acids. Germline assignment: CDR1 SSHAT and CDR2 FNYEAQ (reference sequence). Notes on the study in general: Patients with type 1 diabetes carried fewer insertions and had more deletions at their VDJ junctions. When Type 1 diabetes patients were examined, their TCRB CDR3s proved moderately but significantly shorter in all four CD4+ subsets. Sequencing used cDNA, and cells with high TCR expression could therefore be over-represented.

The sequence derives from a man aged 30 to 45 with type 1 diabetes. Sequenced material: central memory CD4+ T cells from blood. The chain uses TRBV7-7 and TRBJ2-1; possibly TRBD2 for D (5 bases). The CDR3 bases are TGTGCCAGCAGCCGGACGGGAAGGGTCAGCAATGAGCAGTTCTTC. It translates to CASSRTGRVSNEQFF. The full variable domain, completed using reference TRBV7-7 and TRBJ2-1, is GAGVSQSPRYKVTKRGQDVTLRCDPISSHATLYWYQQALGQGPEFLTYFNYEAQPDKSGLPSDRFSAERPEGSISTLTIQRTEQRDSAMYRCASSRTGRVSNEQFFGPGTRLTVL.